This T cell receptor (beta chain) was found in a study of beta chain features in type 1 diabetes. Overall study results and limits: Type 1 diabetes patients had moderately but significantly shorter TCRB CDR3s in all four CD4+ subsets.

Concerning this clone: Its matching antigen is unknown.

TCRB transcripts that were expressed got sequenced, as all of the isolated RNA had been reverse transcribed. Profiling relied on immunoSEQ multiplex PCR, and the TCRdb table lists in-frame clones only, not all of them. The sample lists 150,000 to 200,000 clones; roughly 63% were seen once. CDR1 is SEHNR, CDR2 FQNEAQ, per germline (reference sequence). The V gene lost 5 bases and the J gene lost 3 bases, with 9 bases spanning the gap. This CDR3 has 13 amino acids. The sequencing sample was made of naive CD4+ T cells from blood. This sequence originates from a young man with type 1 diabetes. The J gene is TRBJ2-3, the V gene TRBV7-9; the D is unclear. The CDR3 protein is CASSPPTTDTQYF. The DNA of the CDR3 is TGTGCCAGCAGCCCCCCGACGACAGATACGCAGTATTTT.